This T cell receptor beta chain was sequenced for a study of patients and donors after allogeneic stem cell transplantation. This CDR3 comprises 13 residues. CDR1 SGHRS and CDR2 YFSETQ come from the germline V gene. V dropped 8 bases and J dropped 2; count of bases not matched to a gene: 4. TCRdb independently ran MiXCR on the RT-PCR reads; one entry per CDR3 protein. This sample has more than 150,000 distinct CDR3 sequences, with around two fifths found just once. The chain carries TRBV5-1 and TRBJ1-1; 9 bases are a match to TRBD1. The source is a human donor who was either an allogeneic HSCT recipient or a stem cell or donor lymphocyte infusion donor (not recorded which). It is not recorded whose cells these are; they may come from a transplant donor. Sequenced: blood, either unsorted or a sorted T cell fraction (not recorded which). For the CDR3, the DNA is TGCGCCAGTTCGGACAGGGGTAACACTGAAGCTTTCTTT. Its protein product is CASSDRGNTEAFF.